This paragraph covers one TCR beta chain sequence. The CDR3 runs to 13 residues. Trimming left V 2 bases short and J 5 bases short, with 9 bases between. Germline lookup yields CDR1 MNHEY and CDR2 SMNVEV (reference sequence). The source of the sample is a study of blood T cells in healthy people across ages. A sample-barcoded 5' primer and a J-beta primer mix were used in a second PCR of about 7 to 12 cycles. TCRdb independently ran MiXCR on the 5' RACE reads; one entry per CDR3 protein. Seen here are almost 800,000 distinct CDR3 sequences, roughly 64% observed once, and the top ten hold roughly 22%. The TCR sequence derives from a young man in good health. Material: blood. The chain is built from TRBV27 and TRBJ2-5; the D gene is possibly TRBD1 (6 bases). In DNA form, the CDR3 reads TGTGCCAGCAGTTTACAGGGGACGGAGACCCAGTACTTC. This sequence encodes CASSLQGTETQYF.